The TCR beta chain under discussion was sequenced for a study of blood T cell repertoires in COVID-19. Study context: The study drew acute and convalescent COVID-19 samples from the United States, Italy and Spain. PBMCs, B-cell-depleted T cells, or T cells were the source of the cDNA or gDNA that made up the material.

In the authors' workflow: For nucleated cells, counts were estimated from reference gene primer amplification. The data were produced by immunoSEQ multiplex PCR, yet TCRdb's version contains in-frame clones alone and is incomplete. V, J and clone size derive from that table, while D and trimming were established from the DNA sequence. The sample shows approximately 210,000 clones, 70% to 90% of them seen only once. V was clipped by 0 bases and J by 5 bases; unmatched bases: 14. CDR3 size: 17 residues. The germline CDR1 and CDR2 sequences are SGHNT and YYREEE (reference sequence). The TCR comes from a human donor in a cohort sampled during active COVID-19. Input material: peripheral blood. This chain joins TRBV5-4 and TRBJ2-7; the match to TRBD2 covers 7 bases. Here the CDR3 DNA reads TGTGCCAGCAGCTTGGGATCTAGCGGCCCAGGTCTGAACGAGCAGTACTTC. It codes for CASSLGSSGPGLNEQYF.